The next 28 T cell receptor beta chains were all read from a single sample in a study of blood T cells in healthy people across ages. Then a second PCR, running roughly 7 to 11 cycles, was carried out with a sample-barcoded 5' primer and a J-beta primer mix. TCRdb fed the 5' RACE reads into MiXCR, producing one record per CDR3 protein. The sample lists about 800,000 distinct CDR3 sequences, 35% to 50% seen once, with around 18% in the top ten. The specimen was blood. These receptors came from a man at least 80 years old in good health.

Remarks on this clonotype: At one end, the junction sequence differs from germline, possibly due to a read error. The chain couples TRBV7-3 to TRBJ2-7; TRBD1 or TRBD2 may be the D gene (6 bases each). This CDR3 is 18 amino acids long. The germline gives CDR1 SGHTA, CDR2 FQGTGA. In DNA, the CDR3 is TGTGCCAGCAGCCTAACCGCGGTTGGGGGAGGAGGGGACAATGAGCAGTACTTC. Protein: CASSLTAVGGGGDNEQYF.

The table lists this clonotype with a few counts. The gene calls are TRBV6-5 and TRBJ2-6; TRBD1 aligns across 7 bases. The CDR3 contains 18 residues. With 4 bases clipped from V and 0 bases from J, the junction kept 9 bases outside the gene matches. Germline V gene data show CDR1 as MNHEY and CDR2 as SVGAGI. The CDR3 reads CASSSRTGLYSGANVLTF. CDR3 coding DNA: TGTGCCAGCAGTTCCCGGACAGGCCTCTACTCTGGGGCCAACGTCCTGACTTTC.

This clonotype has only one observation. The rearrangement joins TRBV7-2 to TRBJ2-3; no firm D call. CDR1 and CDR2 from the germline V gene are SGHTA and FQGNSA. Trimming removed 1 base from V and 4 bases from J, with 12 bases in between. The CDR3 runs to 15 residues. The chain's CDR3 is CASSLDVGRPDTQYF. The CDR3 region has the DNA TGTGCCAGCAGCTTAGACGTAGGGCGGCCAGATACGCAGTATTTT.

CDR3 sequence (DNA): TGTGCCAGCAGCCCTCAGTGGGCTGGGGCCAACGTCCTGACTTTC. Its protein product is CASSPQWAGANVLTF. V and J are TRBV3-1 and TRBJ2-6; D gene unclear. CDR3 length equals 15 residues. V was shortened by 4 bases and J by 2 bases, with 9 bases between the two germline ends. The germline V gene has CDR1 LGHDT and CDR2 YNNKEL (reference sequence).

Points on this clonotype: This clone may be a read error of a much larger clone one base away. The CDR3 protein is CASTGFNEQFF. Written as DNA, the CDR3 is TGTGCCAGCACGGGCTTCAATGAGCAGTTCTTC. This sequence joins TRBV5-6 and TRBJ2-1; D remains ambiguous. Trimming removed 6 bases from V and 6 bases from J, with 7 bases in between. Germline CDR1 and CDR2: SGHDT and YYEEEE. The CDR3 extends over 11 amino acids.

Notes on this clonotype: The junction departs from germline at one end; a sequencing error may be responsible. The chain carries TRBV5-1 and TRBJ2-1; D is unclear. Gene TRBJ2-7 matches the end of the DNA better, so the J call may be wrong. The CDR3 is made up of 16 amino acids. CDR1 and CDR2 from the germline V gene are SGHRS and YFSETQ. The CDR3, as DNA: TGCGCCAGCAACTTGGCCGAAAGGGTCACCTACAATGAGCAGTACTTC. Translated, it gives CASNLAERVTYNEQYF.

The chain uses TRBV12-3 or TRBV12-4 and TRBJ2-7, with TRBD1 matching over 9 bases. The CDR3 runs 14 residues. V was clipped by 5 bases and J by 5 bases; unmatched bases: 7. CDR3 sequence reads: CASSVQGAINEQYF. The CDR3 DNA is TGTGCCAGCAGTGTACAGGGGGCTATAAACGAGCAGTACTTC.

This clonotype was picked up one time. The chain carries TRBV20-1 and TRBJ2-4; D remains unclear. CDR1 and CDR2 (germline): DFQATT, SNEGSKA (reference sequence). The CDR3 is 14 amino acids. Trimming left V 3 bases short and J 6 bases short, with 15 bases between. CDR3 sequence (DNA): TGCAGTGCTAGTAAGGGCCTGGACGGAAACATTCAGTACTTC. It specifies CSASKGLDGNIQYF.

This clonotype was counted between two and nine times. CDR3 protein: CASSLGSGTGGYEQYF. The CDR3 nucleotides read TGTGCCAGCAGCTTAGGCTCCGGGACAGGGGGCTACGAGCAGTACTTC. V and J are TRBV7-2 and TRBJ2-7, with 11 bases fitting TRBD1. From germline, CDR1 is SGHTA and CDR2 FQGNSA. V lost 1 base to trimming and J lost 3 bases; unmatched junction nucleotides: 5. CDR3 size: 16 residues.

This clonotype was seen only a few times. This chain uses TRBV4-3 with TRBJ2-3; D is undetermined. V was shortened by 0 bases and J by 6 bases, with 13 bases between the two germline ends. This CDR3 spans 15 amino acids. Germline values: CDR1 LGHNA, CDR2 YSLEER. CDR3 bases: TGCGCCAGCAGCCAAGAGGGCCTAGATGTCGATACGCAGTATTTT. Translation: CASSQEGLDVDTQYF.

The chain combines TRBV7-2 with TRBJ2-3; no definite D call. V was trimmed by 1 base and J by 7 bases, leaving 9 bases between them. The germline gives CDR1 SGHTA, CDR2 FQGNSA. This CDR3 contains 13 residues. The CDR3 reads CASSLVTFHTQYF. Here the CDR3 DNA reads TGTGCCAGCAGCTTAGTGACGTTTCATACGCAGTATTTT.

The chain couples TRBV5-1 to TRBJ2-1, with 10 bases matching TRBD2. CDR3 size: 14 residues. Losses at the gene ends were 5 bases for V and 5 bases for J; bases not matched to a gene: 4. CDR1 is SGHRS and CDR2 is YFSETQ in the germline V gene. This CDR3 reads CASSGTSVNNEQFF. The CDR3 DNA follows: TGCGCCAGCAGTGGGACTAGCGTTAACAATGAGCAGTTCTTC.

Ten or more counts support this clonotype. This chain joins TRBV7-9 and TRBJ2-7, with 8 positions matching TRBD1. Germline lookup yields CDR1 SEHNR and CDR2 FQNEAQ (reference sequence). The CDR3 extends over 15 amino acids. The junction had 6 bases not matched to a gene; V was cut back by 2 bases and J by 3 bases. CDR3 DNA sequence: TGTGCCAGCAGCTTATCTGGGACAGGATACTACGAGCAGTACTTC. This encodes CASSLSGTGYYEQYF.

J is TRBJ2-1 and V is TRBV2; 8 bases fit TRBD2. The CDR3 spans 13 residues. The junction had 7 bases not matched to a gene; V was cut back by 5 bases and J by 10 bases. Germline V gene data show CDR1 as SNHLY and CDR2 as FYNNEI. The CDR3 DNA follows: TGTGCCAGCAGTAGGGATCGACTAGCGGAGCAGTTCTTC. Its protein product is CASSRDRLAEQFF.

This chain joins TRBV7-2 and TRBJ1-3; D not resolved. Trimming stripped 3 bases from V and 0 bases from J, with 6 bases between. The length of the CDR3 is 14 residues. CDR1 is SGHTA, CDR2 FQGNSA, per germline. CDR3 protein: CASSLLDSGNTIYF. CDR3 nucleotide sequence: TGTGCCAGCAGCTTGTTAGACTCTGGAAACACCATATATTTT.

This clonotype was seen once. The germline gene is not matched at one end of the junction; a read error may be the cause. The rearrangement uses TRBV11-2 and TRBJ2-3, with D possibly matching TRBD1 (6 bases). The germline CDR1 and CDR2 sequences are SGHAT and FQNNGV. The CDR3 runs 15 residues. CDR3 sequence (DNA): TGTGCCGGCAGCTCAAACAGGGTATCCGCAGATACGCAGTATTTT. Its protein is CAGSSNRVSADTQYF.

This clonotype was counted a few times. The J gene is TRBJ2-3, the V gene TRBV5-1; D may be TRBD2 (6 bases). The CDR3 is 14 amino acids. Per germline, CDR1 SGHRS and CDR2 YFSETQ. The V gene lost 4 bases and the J gene lost 2 bases, with 11 bases spanning the gap. CDR3 in amino acids: CASSTGVNTDTQYF. CDR3 nucleotides: TGCGCCAGCAGCACGGGAGTCAACACAGATACGCAGTATTTT.

This clonotype was seen a few times. The genes are TRBV4-3 and TRBJ1-2; 8 bases line up with TRBD1. The germline V gene has CDR1 LGHNA and CDR2 YSLEER. The CDR3 loop spans 15 amino acids. J gave up 4 bases and V 0 bases, and 4 bases lay outside the gene matches. In nucleotides, the CDR3 is TGCGCCAGCAGCCAAGAGCCAGGGGGCGGCTATGGCTACACCTTC. It specifies CASSQEPGGGYGYTF.

The genes are TRBV12-3 or TRBV12-4 and TRBJ2-1, with 11 bases fitting TRBD2. V was clipped by 6 bases and J by 4 bases; unmatched bases: 8. The CDR3 runs to 16 residues. Here the CDR3 DNA reads TGTGCCAGCAGAACCTCTAGCGGGAGGTCGTACAATGAGCAGTTCTTC. This codes for CASRTSSGRSYNEQFF.

This clonotype appeared once. CDR3 bases: TGCGCCAGCAGCCTACAGGAGAGGGCTGAAGCTTTCTTT. Encoded protein: CASSLQERAEAFF. The chain recombines TRBV5-1 with TRBJ1-1, with D possibly TRBD1 on 5 matching bases. The germline V gene has CDR1 SGHRS and CDR2 YFSETQ. The V gene lost 4 bases and the J gene lost 6 bases, with 13 bases spanning the gap. This CDR3 comprises 13 residues.

This clonotype was recorded many times. The chain combines TRBV5-1 with TRBJ2-3; D possibly corresponds to TRBD2 (6 bases). The CDR3 is 14 residues long. Germline V gene data show CDR1 as SGHRS and CDR2 as YFSETQ. V lost 5 bases and J 0 bases, leaving 10 bases between the germline ends. The CDR3 loop reads CASSRGTSTDTQYF. Written as DNA, the CDR3 is TGCGCCAGCAGTCGAGGGACTAGCACAGATACGCAGTATTTT.

This clonotype occurred many times. The chain has TRBV7-2 and TRBJ2-1; D possibly corresponds to TRBD2 (5 bases). Trimming pared 5 bases from V and 9 bases from J, leaving 17 bases between. Germline CDR1 reads SGHTA; CDR2 reads FQGNSA. CDR3 length: 14 residues. CDR3 DNA sequence: TGTGCCAGCAGCCCCGGAGGATCCCTCCCTGAGCAGTTCTTC. This sequence encodes CASSPGGSLPEQFF.

This clonotype was seen once. The chain has TRBV5-6 and TRBJ2-7; TRBD2 matches at 7 bases. This CDR3 contains 15 residues. Trimming at V came to 4 bases and at J to 0 bases, leaving 7 bases not matched to a gene. Germline loops: CDR1 SGHDT, CDR2 YYEEEE. CDR3 sequence (DNA): TGTGCCAGCAGCCAGAGAAAGCGGGACTCCTACGAGCAGTACTTC. This encodes CASSQRKRDSYEQYF.

This clonotype was found a few times. J is TRBJ2-1 and V is TRBV29-1; 7 bases map to TRBD1. The germline CDR1 and CDR2 sequences are SQVTM and ANQGSEA. V lost 1 base, J lost 5 bases, and 11 bases stayed unmatched. This CDR3 comprises 16 residues. The CDR3 DNA follows: TGCAGCGTTGAAGGTGGACCGGGACAGCAAGACAATGAGCAGTTCTTC. Its translation is CSVEGGPGQQDNEQFF.

This sequence joins TRBV30 and TRBJ2-2, with 7 bases lining up with TRBD2. Germline V CDR1 and CDR2: GTSNPN, SVGIG (reference sequence). The CDR3 is 14 amino acids. V lost 4 bases, J lost 3 bases, and 5 bases stayed unmatched. CDR3 sequence (DNA): TGTGCCTGGACTCAGCGGGATGACACCGGGGAGCTGTTTTTT. It codes for CAWTQRDDTGELFF. Filled out from reference TRBV30 and TRBJ2-2, the complete variable domain reads SQTIHQWPATLVQPVGSPLSLECTVEGTSNPNLYWYRQAAGRGLQLLFYSVGIGQISSEVPQNLSASRPQDRQFILSSKKLLLSDSGFYLCAWTQRDDTGELFFGEGSRLTVL.

This clonotype was counted between two and nine times. The DNA for the CDR3 is TGTGCCAGCAGCTACGGACTAGCAGCAACAGATACGCAGTATTTT. It specifies CASSYGLAATDTQYF. The chain combines TRBV7-3 with TRBJ2-3, with TRBD2 identical over 8 bases. V lost 4 bases and J lost 3; bases outside the gene matches: 6. The V gene's germline CDR1 is SGHTA and CDR2 FQGTGA. CDR3 length equals 15 residues.

The chain recombines TRBV12-1 with TRBJ2-5. TRBV12-1 is flagged as a pseudogene. The CDR3 is 16 residues long. This chain's CDR3 is CASSFGGSSGSETQYF. CDR3 DNA sequence: TGTGCCAGCAGCTTTGGCGGTAGCTCTGGTTCAGAGACCCAGTACTTC.

This clonotype was seen more than once but under ten times. V and J are TRBV20-1 and TRBJ2-5; D remains ambiguous. The V and J ends lost 1 base and 2 bases respectively, with 17 bases between them. Germline CDR1 is DFQATT and CDR2 is SNEGSKA (reference sequence). The CDR3 length is 16 residues. The CDR3, as DNA: TGCAGTGCTAGAGTCAGGCAGAGAGATTATCAAGAGACCCAGTACTTC. This encodes CSARVRQRDYQETQYF.